This record covers a single T cell receptor beta chain. Its antigen is unknown. Assay: immunoSEQ multiplex PCR; the TCRdb copy retains only in-frame clones and omits some. Seen here are about 68,000 clones, roughly nine tenths observed once, and the top ten hold about 0.31%. The record originates from a study of OX40 agonist ivuxolimab in advanced cancers. Study-wide findings and caveats: Clonal expansion was seen in CD4+ and CD8+ blood T cells by week 6 at 0.1 to 3.0 mg/kg.

The germline gives CDR1 MNHEY, CDR2 SMNVEV (reference sequence). V dropped 5 bases and J dropped 7; count of bases not matched to a gene: 4. The CDR3 covers 14 residues. The receptor's source is an adult with an advanced solid tumor such as melanoma, head and neck, liver or kidney cancer. The sample was CD4+ or CD8+ T cells sorted from blood, taken in a trial of the OX40 agonist ivuxolimab. J is TRBJ2-7 and V is TRBV27; 14 positions agree with TRBD2. The CDR3 DNA is TGTGCCAGCAGTCAGACTAGCGGGAGGGGTGAGCAGTACTTC. It specifies CASSQTSGRGEQYF.